A single sample gave rise to the 20 T cell receptor beta chains below, sequenced in a study of CD8+ T cells in alopecia areata. RNA, once extracted, was reverse transcribed into cDNA for use as the sequencing template. The data were produced by immunoSEQ multiplex PCR, yet TCRdb's version contains in-frame clones alone and is incomplete. There are over 120,000 clones in the sample; 58% occur only once, and under 8% lies in the top ten. The specimen was CD4+ T cells sorted from blood, collected at week 0. The receptor set was obtained from a human donor with alopecia areata.

This clone came up a few times. The V gene is TRBV5-4, the J gene TRBJ1-1; 7 bases align to TRBD1. Germline V CDR1 and CDR2: SGHNT, YYREEE (reference sequence). The CDR3 has 13 amino acids. The trim removed 6 bases at V and 3 bases at J, leaving 5 bases unmatched. Written as DNA, the CDR3 is TGTGCCAGCACCCGGGACAGCCACACTGAAGCTTTCTTT. Protein sequence: CASTRDSHTEAFF.

The rearrangement joins TRBV6-5 to TRBJ1-2; the D gene is possibly TRBD1 (5 bases). Trimming removed 4 bases from V and 6 bases from J, with 12 bases in between. The CDR3 extends over 13 amino acids. Germline CDR1 MNHEY, CDR2 SVGAGI. The CDR3 region is CASSWGREDGYTF. DNA for the CDR3: TGTGCCAGCAGTTGGGGCAGGGAGGATGGCTACACCTTC.

The rearrangement links TRBV30 to TRBJ1-6, with 10 bases matching TRBD1. This CDR3 is built from 13 residues. V shed 2 bases and J 12 bases; nucleotides not matched to a gene: 4. CDR1 is GTSNPN, CDR2 SVGIG, per germline (reference sequence). CDR3 protein: CAWSTGQGIPLHF. CDR3 sequence (DNA): TGTGCCTGGAGTACGGGACAGGGGATACCCCTCCACTTT.

This chain links TRBV29-1 with TRBJ1-1, with no clear D. The CDR3 has 14 amino acids. The germline CDR1 and CDR2 sequences are SQVTM and ANQGSEA. V was shortened by 4 bases and J by 1 base, with 13 bases between the two germline ends. The CDR3 region has the DNA TGCAGCGTTGGCCCGGTGAGGGCGAACACTGAAGCTTTCTTT. Translation: CSVGPVRANTEAFF.

The CDR3 region has the DNA TGTGCCAGCAGTACCCCGCCCGAGGAAGCTTTCTTT. It is translated as CASSTPPEEAFF. The chain carries TRBV6-5 and TRBJ1-1, with D unclear. The CDR3 contains 12 residues. Trimming took 5 bases from V and 8 from J, leaving 12 bases between them. From germline, CDR1 is MNHEY and CDR2 SVGAGI.

The chain has TRBV6-6 and TRBJ2-3; the match to TRBD2 covers 7 bases. This CDR3 has 14 amino acids. After removal of 5 bases from V and 6 bases from J, the junction contained 8 bases not matched to a gene. CDR1 MNHNY and CDR2 SVGAGI come from the germline V gene (reference sequence). The chain's CDR3 is CASSLGPRGDTQYF. The CDR3 DNA sequence: TGTGCCAGCAGTCTCGGGCCGCGGGGGGATACGCAGTATTTT.

This clone was seen more than once but under ten times. This chain uses TRBV5-1 with TRBJ2-7; TRBD1 agrees at 11 bases. With V trimmed by 3 bases and J by 2 bases, 16 bases remained unmatched. CDR3 length: 19 amino acids. Germline CDR1 SGHRS, CDR2 YFSETQ. The CDR3 nucleotides are TGCGCCAGCAGCTCCCCCCGGACAGGGGGCGAAAACCTTGCCTACGAGCAGTACTTC. Translation gives CASSSPRTGGENLAYEQYF.

The chain employs TRBV12-5 and TRBJ1-1, with 7 nucleotides matching TRBD1. Germline-derived CDR1 and CDR2 are LGHNT and FRNRAP. Trimming cost V 5 bases and J 0 bases; bases outside gene matches: 12. The CDR3 spans 17 residues. CDR3 sequence reads: CASGRPLKTGLNTEAFF. The CDR3 DNA is TGTGCTAGTGGTCGACCTCTCAAGACAGGGCTGAACACTGAAGCTTTCTTT.

The chain carries TRBV5-1 and TRBJ2-7; 7 nucleotides match TRBD2. This CDR3 is built from 14 residues. The germline V gene has CDR1 SGHRS and CDR2 YFSETQ. The ends lost 1 base at V and 1 base at J; junction bases unmatched: 2. The CDR3 loop is CASSLNGGSYEQYF. For the CDR3, the DNA is TGCGCCAGCAGCTTGAACGGGGGGTCCTACGAGCAGTACTTC. The full variable domain, rest sourced from reference TRBV5-1 and TRBJ2-7, is KAGVTQTPRYLIKTRGQQVTLSCSPISGHRSVSWYQQTPGQGLQFLFEYFSETQRNKGNFPGRFSGRQFSNSRSEMNVSTLELGDSALYLCASSLNGGSYEQYFGPGTRLTVT.

The J gene is TRBJ1-2, the V gene TRBV29-1; D may be TRBD1 (5 bases). V lost 7 bases to trimming and J lost 4 bases, with 13 bases between them. In germline, CDR1 is SQVTM, CDR2 ANQGSEA. The CDR3 extends over 12 amino acids. As DNA, the CDR3 is TGCAGCGACTCCGGGGCTACCTATGGCTACACCTTC. Translated, it gives CSDSGATYGYTF.

The V and J genes are TRBV7-9 and TRBJ1-6, with TRBD1 matching 7 bases. Germline CDR1 reads SEHNR; CDR2 reads FQNEAQ (reference sequence). V was pared by 5 bases and J by 7 bases, with 8 bases of the junction left unmatched. This CDR3 contains 15 residues. The DNA of the CDR3 is TGTGCCAGCAGCCCCCGACAGGGTCAAAATTCACCCCTCCACTTT. Amino acids: CASSPRQGQNSPLHF.

This chain connects TRBV30 to TRBJ2-1; 7 nucleotides align to TRBD1. The CDR3 has 14 amino acids. Trimming at V came to 3 bases and at J to 3 bases, leaving 5 bases not matched to a gene. Germline assignment: CDR1 GTSNPN and CDR2 SVGIG (reference sequence). The CDR3 here is CAWSRDSIYNEQFF. CDR3 DNA: TGTGCCTGGAGCCGGGACAGCATCTACAATGAGCAGTTCTTC. The entire variable domain, with the rest obtained from reference TRBV30 and TRBJ2-1, is as follows: SQTIHQWPATLVQPVGSPLSLECTVEGTSNPNLYWYRQAAGRGLQLLFYSVGIGQISSEVPQNLSASRPQDRQFILSSKKLLLSDSGFYLCAWSRDSIYNEQFFGPGTRLTVL.

V is TRBV30 and J is TRBJ2-3; D not certain. Germline V gives CDR1 GTSNPN, CDR2 SVGIG (reference sequence). The ends were cut back, 3 bases at V and 0 bases at J, with 10 bases in the middle. The CDR3 has 14 amino acids. CDR3 sequence: CAWRSTTSTDTQYF. The DNA of the CDR3 is TGTGCCTGGAGGTCTACAACTAGCACAGATACGCAGTATTTT.

The J gene is TRBJ2-1, the V gene TRBV4-2; no clear D gene. The CDR3 spans 15 residues. From germline, CDR1 is LGHNA and CDR2 YNFKEQ. V lost 8 bases, J lost 0 bases, and 14 bases lay in between. CDR3 DNA sequence: TGTGCCAGCGGACGGAGCTGGGTCTCCTACAATGAGCAGTTCTTC. Encoded protein: CASGRSWVSYNEQFF.

The chain has TRBV6-4 and TRBJ1-6, with D possibly TRBD1 on 5 matching bases. Trimming took off 6 bases at V and 9 bases at J, with 15 bases between the two ends. CDR1 and CDR2 (germline): MRHNA, SNTAGT. CDR3 size: 14 residues. The CDR3 bases are TGTGCCAGCAGCGAGCAAGGGGTGGGTTCACCCCTCCACTTT. Its translation is CASSEQGVGSPLHF.

This clone was observed once. The chain has TRBV5-4 and TRBJ1-2; tentatively, D is TRBD1 (6 bases). V dropped 2 bases and J dropped 4 bases, with 12 bases sitting between them. CDR1 and CDR2 from the germline V gene are SGHNT and YYREEE (reference sequence). This CDR3 comprises 14 residues. The CDR3: CASSFSRGAYGYTF. The CDR3 region has the DNA TGTGCCAGCAGCTTCTCAAGGGGGGCCTATGGCTACACCTTC. The variable domain in full, with the rest retrieved from reference TRBV5-4 and TRBJ1-2, is ETGVTQSPTHLIKTRGQQVTLRCSSQSGHNTVSWYQQALGQGPQFIFQYYREEENGRGNFPPRFSGLQFPNYSSELNVNALELDDSALYLCASSFSRGAYGYTFGSGTRLTVV.

This clone occurred once. J is TRBJ2-5 and V is TRBV4-1, with D tentatively TRBD2 (6 bases). This CDR3 has 16 residues. Trimming stripped 0 bases from V and 5 bases from J, with 16 bases between. Germline V gene lookup returns CDR1 MGHRA and CDR2 YSYEKL. The CDR3 spells CASSQDLTSSRETQYF. As DNA, the CDR3 is TGCGCCAGCAGCCAAGATCTGACTAGTAGTAGGGAGACCCAGTACTTC.

The chain joins TRBV29-1 to TRBJ2-7; 9 positions match TRBD1. V shed 5 bases and J 4 bases; nucleotides not matched to a gene: 3. The CDR3 totals 12 residues. The germline V gene encodes CDR1 SQVTM and CDR2 ANQGSEA. CDR3 DNA sequence: TGCAGCGTTCAACAGGGGGCTTACGAGCAGTACTTC. This sequence encodes CSVQQGAYEQYF.

This chain joins TRBV4-2 and TRBJ1-4, with D unresolved. Germline CDR1 LGHNA, CDR2 YNFKEQ. V gave up 4 bases and J gave up 8 bases, with 11 bases separating them. This CDR3 is built from 13 residues. In nucleotides, the CDR3 is TGTGCCAGCAGCCCCCATGGGATGGAAAAACTGTTTTTT. As protein: CASSPHGMEKLFF.

This chain connects TRBV5-1 to TRBJ2-3, with no clear D. The CDR3 consists of 13 residues. Germline-derived CDR1 and CDR2 are SGHRS and YFSETQ. V gave up 0 bases and J gave up 1 base, with 3 bases separating them. The CDR3 spells CASSLAGTDTQYF. Written as DNA, the CDR3 is TGCGCCAGCAGCTTGGCCGGCACAGATACGCAGTATTTT. The whole variable domain, remainder taken from reference TRBV5-1 and TRBJ2-3, is KAGVTQTPRYLIKTRGQQVTLSCSPISGHRSVSWYQQTPGQGLQFLFEYFSETQRNKGNFPGRFSGRQFSNSRSEMNVSTLELGDSALYLCASSLAGTDTQYFGPGTRLTVL.